These T cell receptor beta chains were read from a single sample in a study of post-analysis software for immune sequencing data. One entry per CDR3 protein, called by TCRdb with MiXCR from the PCR reads. The data hold roughly 200,000 distinct CDR3 sequences, with 25% to 30% observed a single time. The specimen was blood. These receptors all stem from a girl between 2 and 17 years old with multiple sclerosis. Each CDR3 is given with its conserved first and last residue. The D gene is left open where the match is weak. Some rows mark clone size as missing; the rest say once, few, many or name a class of expanded clone.

j_gene	v_gene	len	abundance	d_gene	CDR3nt	CDR3aa
TRBJ1-1	TRBV12-3/TRBV12-4	17	NA	TRBD1	TGTGCCAGCAGTTTAATGGACAGGTGGTATGGAGGCACTGAAGCTTTCTTT	CASSLMDRWYGGTEAFF
TRBJ2-3	TRBV7-6	13	many	NA	TGTGCCAGCAGCATAATAGACAGGGATACGCAGTATTTT	CASSIIDRDTQYF
TRBJ2-3	TRBV18	16	many	NA	TGTGCCAGCTCACCACGGCGAGACAGTATAACAGATACGCAGTATTTT	CASSPRRDSITDTQYF
TRBJ2-1	TRBV18	17	few	NA	TGTGCCAGCTCACCAACAGGGCAACCCGCGACCTACAATGAGCAGTTCTTC	CASSPTGQPATYNEQFF
TRBJ2-2	TRBV5-1	14	few	TRBD1	TGCGCCAGCAGCGGACAGGGTAACACCGGGGAGCTGTTTTTT	CASSGQGNTGELFF
TRBJ2-7	TRBV7-6	15	many	NA	TGTGCCAGCAGCCCCACTGCGGGCAGTTCCTACGAGCAGTACTTC	CASSPTAGSSYEQYF
TRBJ2-5	TRBV24-1	14	NA	NA	TGTGCCACCAGTGGCGGAGGCCCCGGGGAGACCCAGTACTTC	CATSGGGPGETQYF
TRBJ2-1	TRBV10-1	16	many	TRBD2	TGCGCCAGCAGTGGGGGAGGCGGGGGGCCCTACAATGAGCAGTTCTTC	CASSGGGGGPYNEQFF
TRBJ2-1	TRBV7-2	15	many	NA	TGTGCCAGCAGCTTAGGTGGGACCCCTCTCAATGAGCAGTTCTTC	CASSLGGTPLNEQFF
TRBJ1-5	TRBV20-1	15	NA	NA	TGCAGTGCTAGAAAAGGAGGACTTGGCAATCAGCCCCAGCATTTT	CSARKGGLGNQPQHF
TRBJ1-4	TRBV28	15	NA	NA	TGTGCCAGCAGTCGAACAAGGTCAACTAATGAAAAACTGTTTTTT	CASSRTRSTNEKLFF
TRBJ1-1	TRBV5-1	14	few	NA	TGCGCCAGCAGCTTCTCGGGGGGAGGGGCTGAAGCTTTCTTT	CASSFSGGGAEAFF
TRBJ2-1	TRBV5-1	15	many	TRBD1	TGCGCCAGCAGCTTGGGGGGGACAGGGTACAATGAGCAGTTCTTC	CASSLGGTGYNEQFF
TRBJ2-5	TRBV11-2	15	many	NA	TGTGCCAGCAGCTTAGCACGGCGGACAGAGGAGACCCAGTACTTC	CASSLARRTEETQYF
TRBJ2-5	TRBV12-3/TRBV12-4	15	many	NA	TGTGCCAGCAGACGGGGAGGACAACGCCAAGAGACCCAGTACTTC	CASRRGGQRQETQYF
TRBJ2-1	TRBV5-1	13	NA	NA	TGCGCCAGCAGCTTTACCCAAAACAATGAGCAGTTCTTC	CASSFTQNNEQFF
TRBJ2-1	TRBV29-1	11	many	NA	TGCAGCGGGGGGGGCCAGTATGAGCAGTTCTTC	CSGGGQYEQFF
TRBJ2-7	TRBV5-3	13	NA	NA	TGTGCCAGAAGCTTGGTGGACACCTACGAGCAGTACTTC	CARSLVDTYEQYF
TRBJ1-5	TRBV4-1	15	NA	NA	TGCGCCAGCAGCCAAGAAAAGGGGTTTTATCAGCCCCAGCATTTT	CASSQEKGFYQPQHF
TRBJ2-4	TRBV6-5	13	NA	TRBD2	TGTGCCAGCCGGGAGGCCTTAGAAAACATTCAGTACTTC	CASREALENIQYF
TRBJ2-7	TRBV20-1	16	many	TRBD2	TGCAGTGCTAGTAGAGGGAGCGGGATGGGGAAGAACGAGCAGTACTTC	CSASRGSGMGKNEQYF
TRBJ1-2	TRBV30	16	NA	NA	TGTGCCTGGAGTGTACAGTCCCGGCAGGGGAAGTATGGCTACACCTTC	CAWSVQSRQGKYGYTF
TRBJ2-3	TRBV28	16	few	NA	TGTGCCAGCAGTTTAGGGAAGCGGTTTAGCACAGATACGCAGTATTTT	CASSLGKRFSTDTQYF
TRBJ2-1	TRBV5-1	15	many	NA	TGCGCCAGCAGCCCGGGGGTTGGGGACGGGGATGAGCAGTTCTTC	CASSPGVGDGDEQFF
TRBJ2-1	TRBV7-9	12	NA	TRBD2	TGTGCCAGGGGGGGGTATTACAATGAGCAGTTCTTC	CARGGYYNEQFF
TRBJ1-4	TRBV14	17	many	NA	TGTGCCAGCAGCCAAGATCGGCAGACTAGCCCCTATGAAAAACTGTTTTTT	CASSQDRQTSPYEKLFF
TRBJ1-5	TRBV15	15	many	TRBD1	TGTGCCACCAGCAGATACGGGACAGGGGATCAGCCCCAGCATTTT	CATSRYGTGDQPQHF
TRBJ1-1	TRBV20-1	12	few	TRBD1	TGCAGTGCTGGAGACAGGGGTCCTGAAGCTTTCTTT	CSAGDRGPEAFF
TRBJ2-1	TRBV12-3/TRBV12-4	16	few	TRBD2	TGTGCCTGCATCCCCCGGCCTAGCGGGAGTATGAATGAGCAGTTCTTC	CACIPRPSGSMNEQFF
TRBJ2-7	TRBV20-1	12	NA	NA	TGCAGTGCTAGAGCCGGGGCCTACGAGCAGTACTTC	CSARAGAYEQYF
TRBJ2-7	TRBV4-1	16	few	TRBD2	TGCGCCAGCAGCCAACAACTAGCGGGAGGCCCCTACGAGCAGTACTTC	CASSQQLAGGPYEQYF
TRBJ2-7	TRBV5-5	15	few	TRBD1	TGTGCCAGCAGCTTGGCCGGGACAGGGAGCCACGAGCAGTACTTC	CASSLAGTGSHEQYF
TRBJ1-5	TRBV12-3/TRBV12-4	15	few	TRBD1	TGTGCCAGCAGTCCAGACAGGGTAAGCAATCAGCCCCAGCATTTT	CASSPDRVSNQPQHF
TRBJ1-2	TRBV21-1	13	NA	NA	TGTGCCAGCAGCTGCCGGGACAGGGTTTACTCCACCTTC	CASSCRDRVYSTF
TRBJ2-5	TRBV30	14	NA	NA	TGTGCCTGGAGTGTACCCCAGCTCCAAGAGACCCAGTACTTC	CAWSVPQLQETQYF
TRBJ1-4	TRBV12-3/TRBV12-4	15	few	TRBD1	TGTGCCAGCAGGGGGACCGGGACAGCTAATGAAAAACTGTTTTTT	CASRGTGTANEKLFF
TRBJ2-1	TRBV5-1	14	NA	NA	TGCGCCAGCACCATGGACGGGACACCGCGGGAGCAGTTCTTC	CASTMDGTPREQFF
TRBJ1-2	TRBV5-5	15	NA	NA	TGTGCCAGCAGCTTGGGCCACAGGAGCCTCTATGGCTACACCTTC	CASSLGHRSLYGYTF
TRBJ1-2	TRBV12-3/TRBV12-4	12	many	NA	TGTGCCAGCAGTTACGGGGGCTATGGCTACACCTTC	CASSYGGYGYTF
TRBJ1-6	TRBV28	17	few	NA	TGTGCCAGCAGTTTAAAGACAGGCAGCTCCTATAATTCACCCCTCCACTTT	CASSLKTGSSYNSPLHF
TRBJ2-7	TRBV20-1	15	many	NA	TGCAGTGCTAGATCACTAGCTGACATCTCCTACGAGCAGTACTTC	CSARSLADISYEQYF
TRBJ2-7	TRBV6-6	12	few	NA	TGTGCCAGCAGTTACCCCCAAGACGAGCAGTACTTC	CASSYPQDEQYF